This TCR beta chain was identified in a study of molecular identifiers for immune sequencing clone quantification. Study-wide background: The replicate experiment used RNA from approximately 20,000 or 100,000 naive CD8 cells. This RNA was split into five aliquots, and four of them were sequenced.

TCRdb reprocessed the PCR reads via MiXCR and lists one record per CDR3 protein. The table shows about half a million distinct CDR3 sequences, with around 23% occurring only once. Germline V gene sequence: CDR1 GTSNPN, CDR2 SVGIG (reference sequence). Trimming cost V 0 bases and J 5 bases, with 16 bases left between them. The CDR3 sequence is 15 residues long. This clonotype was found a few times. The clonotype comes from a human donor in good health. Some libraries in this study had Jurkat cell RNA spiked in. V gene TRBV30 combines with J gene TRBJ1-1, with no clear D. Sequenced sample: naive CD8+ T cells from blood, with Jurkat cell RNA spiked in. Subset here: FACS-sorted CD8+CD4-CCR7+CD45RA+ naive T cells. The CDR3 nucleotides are TGTGCCTGGAGTGTACGGCCGGGCGGCCCTACTGAAGCTTTCTTT. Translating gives CAWSVRPGGPTEAFF.